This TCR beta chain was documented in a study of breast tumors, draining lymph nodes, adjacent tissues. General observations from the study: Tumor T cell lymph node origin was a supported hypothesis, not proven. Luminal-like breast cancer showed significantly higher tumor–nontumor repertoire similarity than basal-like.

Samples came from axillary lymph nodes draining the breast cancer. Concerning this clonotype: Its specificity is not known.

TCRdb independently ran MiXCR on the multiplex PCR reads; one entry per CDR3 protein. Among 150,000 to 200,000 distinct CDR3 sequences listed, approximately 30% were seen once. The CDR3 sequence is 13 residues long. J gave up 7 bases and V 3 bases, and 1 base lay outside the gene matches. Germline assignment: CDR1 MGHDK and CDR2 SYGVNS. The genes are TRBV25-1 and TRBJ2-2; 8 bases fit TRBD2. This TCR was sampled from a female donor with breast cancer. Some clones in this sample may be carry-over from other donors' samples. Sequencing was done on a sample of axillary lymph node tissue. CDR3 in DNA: TGTGCCAGCAGTGACGGGACTAGCGGGGAGCTGTTTTTT. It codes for CASSDGTSGELFF.